This TCR beta chain was sequenced during a study of blood T cells in healthy people across ages. Whole-study results and caveats: When set beside aged donors, long-lived donors presented more naive CD4+ cells and higher diversity. The CMV status of each donor remained undetermined, and this could have confounded shifts in expanded clonotypes. Investigators viewed diversity estimates from one million T cells as underestimates, the study reported.

Together with a sample-barcoded 5' primer, a J-beta primer mix was included in a second PCR lasting about 6 to 12 cycles. A minimum of 2.5 million CDR3-containing paired-end reads was obtained for each sample. MiXCR was run by TCRdb on the 5' RACE reads, yielding one entry per CDR3 protein. The sample gives roughly 720,000 distinct CDR3 sequences, about 48% of which show up once; roughly two fifths is in the top ten. V was pared by 7 bases and J by 5 bases, with 14 bases between. CDR3 length: 13 residues. A word on this clonotype: Its antigen is as yet unknown.

The chain is built from TRBV12-3 or TRBV12-4 and TRBJ2-5; the D gene is possibly TRBD2 (7 bases). Sequenced material: blood. This TCR was sampled from an elderly man in good health. The CDR3, as DNA: TGTGCCAGCACTGGCGGGGGCCCTGAGACCCAGTACTTC. Amino acid sequence: CASTGGGPETQYF.